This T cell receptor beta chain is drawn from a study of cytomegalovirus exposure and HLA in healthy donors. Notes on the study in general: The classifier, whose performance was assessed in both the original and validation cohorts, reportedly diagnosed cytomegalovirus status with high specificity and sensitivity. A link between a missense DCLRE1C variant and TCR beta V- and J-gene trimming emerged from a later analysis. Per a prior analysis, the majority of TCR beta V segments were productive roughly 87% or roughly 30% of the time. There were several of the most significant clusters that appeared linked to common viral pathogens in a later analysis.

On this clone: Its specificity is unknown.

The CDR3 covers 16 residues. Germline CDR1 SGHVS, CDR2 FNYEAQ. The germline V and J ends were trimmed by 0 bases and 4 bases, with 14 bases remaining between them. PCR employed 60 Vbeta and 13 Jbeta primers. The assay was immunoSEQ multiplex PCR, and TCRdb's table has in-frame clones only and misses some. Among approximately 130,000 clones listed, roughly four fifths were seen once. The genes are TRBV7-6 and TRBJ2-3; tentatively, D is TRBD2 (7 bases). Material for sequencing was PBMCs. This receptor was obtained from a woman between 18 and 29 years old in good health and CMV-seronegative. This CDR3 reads CASSLAGGLWADTQYF. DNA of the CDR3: TGTGCCAGCAGCTTAGCCGGGGGGCTTTGGGCAGATACGCAGTATTTT.